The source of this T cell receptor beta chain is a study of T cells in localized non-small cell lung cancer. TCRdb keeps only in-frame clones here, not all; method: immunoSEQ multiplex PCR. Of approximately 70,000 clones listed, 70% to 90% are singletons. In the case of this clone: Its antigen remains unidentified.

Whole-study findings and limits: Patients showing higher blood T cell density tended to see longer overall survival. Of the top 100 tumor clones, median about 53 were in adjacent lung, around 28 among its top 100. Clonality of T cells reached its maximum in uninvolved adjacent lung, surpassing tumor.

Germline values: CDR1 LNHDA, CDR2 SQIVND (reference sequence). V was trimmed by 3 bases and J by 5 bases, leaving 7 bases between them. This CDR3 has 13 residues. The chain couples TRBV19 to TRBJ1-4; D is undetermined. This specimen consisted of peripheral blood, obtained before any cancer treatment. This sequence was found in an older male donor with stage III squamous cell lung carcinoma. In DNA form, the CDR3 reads TGTGCCAGTAGTATGGGCCAGAATGAAAAACTGTTTTTT. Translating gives CASSMGQNEKLFF.